These 27 T cell receptor beta chains were all obtained from the same sample, sequenced in a study of T cells of healthy individuals. TCRdb re-derived calls from the 5' RACE reads in MiXCR, one entry per CDR3 protein. The repertoire has some 100,000 distinct CDR3 sequences, roughly 18% of them found once; the top ten carry around 6.5%. These receptors were taken from a human donor in good health.

This clonotype was picked up a small number of times. The rearrangement uses TRBV20-1 and TRBJ2-7, with D possibly being TRBD2 (6 bases). Germline V CDR1 and CDR2: DFQATT, SNEGSKA (reference sequence). The CDR3 is made up of 13 amino acids. Trimming shortened V by 3 bases and J by 4 bases, and 13 bases separated the two germline ends. CDR3: CSASKRVGYEQYF. CDR3 sequence (DNA): TGCAGTGCTAGCAAGCGGGTGGGGTACGAGCAGTACTTC.

The sample holds a few counts of this clonotype. V usage is TRBV4-3 and J usage is TRBJ1-6, with TRBD1 as a possible D gene (5 bases). The CDR3 consists of 14 residues. Per the germline V gene, CDR1 is LGHNA and CDR2 is YSLEER. The ends were cut back, 2 bases at V and 7 bases at J, with 9 bases in the middle. CDR3 loop: CASSQWDANSPLHF. The DNA for the CDR3 is TGCGCCAGCAGCCAATGGGACGCCAATTCACCCCTCCACTTT.

This clonotype was counted many times. V is TRBV10-3 and J is TRBJ1-5; no clear D gene. This CDR3 comprises 16 residues. The V end lost 2 bases, the J end lost 7 bases, and 18 bases lay between the germline ends. Germline CDR1 ENHRY, CDR2 SYGVKD. Here the CDR3 reads CAISENLEDRRQPQHF. For the CDR3, the DNA is TGTGCCATCAGTGAGAATCTCGAGGACCGGAGACAGCCCCAGCATTTT.

This clonotype has only a few counts. This chain joins TRBV12-3 or TRBV12-4 and TRBJ1-1, with D uncertain. The CDR3 runs 12 residues. The V gene lost 5 bases and the J gene lost 11 bases, with 15 bases spanning the gap. The CDR3 region is CASSGVVGAAFF. For the CDR3, the DNA is TGTGCCAGCAGTGGGGTCGTCGGTGCGGCTTTCTTT.

In its sample, this clonotype was seen many times. This chain links TRBV12-3 or TRBV12-4 with TRBJ1-2, with 8 bases aligning to TRBD1. The CDR3 is made up of 14 amino acids. The V gene end was trimmed by 6 bases and the J gene end by 4 bases; junction bases not matched to a gene: 7. The CDR3 loop reads CASRRTGRVYGYTF. The CDR3 bases are TGTGCCAGCAGACGGACAGGGAGGGTCTATGGCTACACCTTC.

This clonotype was found many times. This sequence joins TRBV20-1 and TRBJ2-2, with 8 bases lining up with TRBD2. The V gene end was trimmed by 2 bases and the J gene end by 1 base; junction bases not matched to a gene: 0. Germline CDR1 is DFQATT and CDR2 is SNEGSKA (reference sequence). The CDR3 contains 14 residues. The CDR3 bases are TGCAGTGCTAGACTAGCGGGGAACACCGGGGAGCTGTTTTTT. This translates into CSARLAGNTGELFF.

This clonotype was counted only a few times. The J gene is TRBJ2-3, the V gene TRBV6-5; no clear D gene. Per the germline V gene, CDR1 is MNHEY and CDR2 is SVGAGI. Trimming took off 4 bases at V and 4 bases at J, with 9 bases between the two ends. The CDR3 sequence is 13 residues long. The CDR3 loop reads CASSSYGADTQYF. In DNA form, the CDR3 reads TGTGCCAGCAGTTCCTATGGGGCAGATACGCAGTATTTT.

In this sample, this clonotype turned up many times. V gene TRBV15 combines with J gene TRBJ2-2; the match to TRBD2 covers 8 bases. CDR3 size: 16 residues. The germline gives CDR1 LNHNV, CDR2 YYDKDF (reference sequence). V lost 5 bases to trimming and J lost 4 bases; unmatched junction nucleotides: 9. The CDR3 nucleotides are TGTGCCACCAGCGGCTTCGCGGGAGGTTTCACCGGGGAGCTGTTTTTT. Translated: CATSGFAGGFTGELFF.

This clonotype was found many times. The chain employs TRBV7-9 and TRBJ1-3, with no clear D. V gave up 1 base and J gave up 2 bases, with 6 bases separating them. Germline CDR1 and CDR2: SEHNR and FQNEAQ (reference sequence). The CDR3 is made up of 14 amino acids. CDR3 bases: TGTGCCAGCAGCTTAGACCGTGCTGGAAACACCATATATTTT. Amino acids: CASSLDRAGNTIYF.

The chain couples TRBV7-9 to TRBJ1-5; D is possibly TRBD1 (6 bases). The CDR3 consists of 14 residues. V was cut by 3 bases and J by 5 bases, with 11 bases left in between. CDR1 is SEHNR, CDR2 FQNEAQ, per germline (reference sequence). CDR3 loop: CASSFTGTDQPQHF. For the CDR3, the DNA is TGTGCCAGCAGCTTCACAGGGACCGATCAGCCCCAGCATTTT.

V usage is TRBV10-3 and J usage is TRBJ2-3; maybe TRBD2 (5 bases). Deletions cut 3 bases from V and 0 bases from J, with 10 bases between. Per germline, CDR1 ENHRY and CDR2 SYGVKD. The CDR3 consists of 15 residues. The CDR3 loop reads CAISDIRTSTDTQYF. The CDR3 DNA reads as TGTGCCATCAGTGATATCAGGACTAGCACAGATACGCAGTATTTT.

This clonotype came up many times. The chain employs TRBV28 and TRBJ2-1, with no clear D. This CDR3 spans 15 amino acids. Germline V gene sequence: CDR1 MDHEN, CDR2 SYDVKM. Trimming took off 5 bases at V and 2 bases at J, with 13 bases between the two ends. The CDR3 reads CASSRNPGTYNEQFF. Written as DNA, the CDR3 is TGTGCCAGCAGTAGAAATCCTGGGACCTACAATGAGCAGTTCTTC.

In DNA, the CDR3 is TGCAGTGCTCGGACAGGGGCTAGGGCAAATACGCAGTATTTT. Its translation: CSARTGARANTQYF. This chain links TRBV20-1 with TRBJ2-3, with 9 bases lining up with TRBD1. V was pared by 5 bases and J by 7 bases, with 10 bases of the junction left unmatched. The CDR3 contains 14 residues. Germline V lookup: CDR1 DFQATT, CDR2 SNEGSKA (reference sequence).

V usage is TRBV28 and J usage is TRBJ2-7; tentatively, D is TRBD1 (6 bases). The ends were cut back, 6 bases at V and 1 base at J, with 13 bases in the middle. Per the germline V gene, CDR1 is MDHEN and CDR2 is SYDVKM. The CDR3 sequence is 14 residues long. The CDR3 loop reads CASSPGTPSYEQYF. The CDR3 nucleotides read TGTGCCAGCAGCCCCGGGACACCTTCCTACGAGCAGTACTTC.

In its sample, this clonotype was seen a few times. The CDR3 nucleotides read TGTGCCATCAGTGAGTCTAACGCAGGAGCGACCGGGGAGCTGTTTTTT. This encodes CAISESNAGATGELFF. This rearrangement joins TRBV10-3 to TRBJ2-2; the D is unclear. Per the germline V gene, CDR1 is ENHRY and CDR2 is SYGVKD. CDR3 size: 16 residues. V lost 0 bases and J lost 5, with 13 bases in between.

This rearrangement joins TRBV6-2 or TRBV6-3 to TRBJ1-5, with D uncertain. Looked up from germline, CDR1 is MNHEY and CDR2 is SVGEGT. The CDR3 totals 13 residues. Trimming took 3 bases from V and 1 from J, leaving 4 bases between them. CDR3 region: CASSYRSNQPQHF. CDR3 bases: TGTGCCAGCAGTTATCGGAGCAATCAGCCCCAGCATTTT.

This sequence joins TRBV18 and TRBJ2-3, with 11 bases lining up with TRBD2. Per the germline V gene, CDR1 is KGHSH and CDR2 is LQKENI. This CDR3 is built from 16 residues. V shed 3 bases, J shed 3 bases, and the junction held 5 bases outside the gene matches. The CDR3 loop is CASSPIRLAGTDTQYF. The CDR3 region has the DNA TGTGCCAGCTCACCGATTCGACTAGCGGGAACAGATACGCAGTATTTT.

The chain links TRBV28 to TRBJ2-7; no clear D. Trimming shortened V by 7 bases and J by 1 base, and 17 bases separated the two germline ends. The germline CDR1 and CDR2 sequences are MDHEN and SYDVKM. The CDR3 has 15 amino acids. DNA of the CDR3: TGTGCCAGCAAAAGTGGCGCAACGCTTTCCTACGAGCAGTACTTC. It yields the protein CASKSGATLSYEQYF.

The V gene is TRBV3-1, the J gene TRBJ2-2; D is unresolved. CDR1 is LGHDT and CDR2 is YNNKEL in the germline V gene (reference sequence). CDR3 size: 12 residues. Trimming cost V 6 bases and J 1 base, with 3 bases left between them. The DNA for the CDR3 is TGTGCCAGCAGGGGGAACACCGGGGAGCTGTTTTTT. Its translation is CASRGNTGELFF.

Ten or more counts support this clonotype. This sequence joins TRBV12-3 or TRBV12-4 and TRBJ1-5; 9 bases are shared with TRBD1. The CDR3 consists of 16 residues. J lost 3 bases, V lost 8 bases, and 11 bases had no gene match. For the CDR3, the DNA is TGTGCCAGCCAAATGGACAGGGGTTGGGTCAATCAGCCCCAGCATTTT. This gives the protein CASQMDRGWVNQPQHF.

This clonotype was counted many times. The chain combines TRBV7-2 with TRBJ2-1; D is possibly TRBD1 (6 bases). The CDR3 has 16 residues. From germline, CDR1 is SGHTA and CDR2 FQGNSA. Deletions cut 3 bases from V and 4 bases from J, with 16 bases between. Here the CDR3 reads CASSFSFRGIYNEQFF. The CDR3 nucleotides read TGTGCCAGCAGCTTCTCATTTAGGGGGATTTACAATGAGCAGTTCTTC. Filled out from reference TRBV7-2 and TRBJ2-1, the complete variable domain reads GAGVSQSPSNKVTEKGKDVELRCDPISGHTALYWYRQSLGQGLEFLIYFQGNSAPDKSGLPSDRFSAERTGGSVSTLTIQRTQQEDSAVYLCASSFSFRGIYNEQFFGPGTRLTVL.

This clonotype came up many times. V usage is TRBV7-8 and J usage is TRBJ1-2, with 8 bases identical to TRBD1. Germline CDR1 reads SGHVS; CDR2 reads FQNEAQ. With V trimmed by 1 base and J by 5 bases, 3 bases remained unmatched. The CDR3 runs 14 residues. Written as DNA, the CDR3 is TGTGCCAGCAGCTTAGATCAGGGGGCGTATGGCTACACCTTC. Its protein is CASSLDQGAYGYTF.

This sequence joins TRBV6-2 or TRBV6-3 and TRBJ2-5; possibly TRBD1 for D (5 bases). V lost 7 bases to trimming and J lost 8 bases, with 23 bases between them. The CDR3 runs 15 residues. Germline CDR1 is MNHEY and CDR2 is SVGEGT. CDR3 sequence: CASTKRQRIRETQYF. The CDR3 bases are TGTGCCAGCACAAAGCGACAGAGAATAAGAGAAACCCAGTACTTC.

V and J are TRBV4-1 and TRBJ2-5; D ambiguous. The CDR3 loop spans 15 amino acids. The germline V gene encodes CDR1 MGHRA and CDR2 YSYEKL. Trimming left V 0 bases short and J 2 bases short, with 10 bases between. CDR3 nucleotide sequence: TGCGCCAGCAGCCAAGAACGGCGTCTTCAAGAGACCCAGTACTTC. Translating it yields CASSQERRLQETQYF.

This chain links TRBV20-1 with TRBJ2-3; D gene ambiguous. Trimming took off 6 bases at V and 0 bases at J, with 16 bases between the two ends. The CDR3 is 15 residues long. Per the germline V gene, CDR1 is DFQATT and CDR2 is SNEGSKA (reference sequence). DNA for the CDR3: TGCAGTGCCTTAAGAGCCCGGAGCAGCACAGATACGCAGTATTTT. Its protein product is CSALRARSSTDTQYF.

This clonotype was counted only a few times. The chain links TRBV5-5 to TRBJ2-2; 8 nucleotides match TRBD1. The CDR3 is 16 amino acids. V lost 2 bases to trimming and J lost 6 bases; unmatched junction nucleotides: 9. Germline CDR1 reads SGHKS; CDR2 reads YYEKEE (reference sequence). CDR3 nucleotides: TGTGCCAGCAGCTTTACCGGGACAGGTGCGGCCGGGGAGCTGTTTTTT. This sequence encodes CASSFTGTGAAGELFF. Full variable domain (remainder filled in from reference TRBV5-5 and TRBJ2-2): DAGVTQSPTHLIKTRGQQVTLRCSPISGHKSVSWYQQVLGQGPQFIFQYYEKEERGRGNFPDRFSARQFPNYSSELNVNALLLGDSALYLCASSFTGTGAAGELFFGEGSRLTVL.

The sample holds a few counts of this clonotype. The chain is built from TRBV12-3 or TRBV12-4 and TRBJ1-1, with 8 bases matching TRBD1. V gave up 5 bases and J gave up 1 base; unmatched junction bases: 3. CDR3 length equals 14 residues. The CDR3 loop reads CASSQTGENTEAFF. The CDR3 bases are TGTGCCAGCAGTCAGACAGGGGAGAACACTGAAGCTTTCTTT.